Listed below are T cell receptor beta chains from one sample, sequenced in a study of cytomegalovirus exposure and HLA in healthy donors. Method: immunoSEQ multiplex PCR; TCRdb's copy keeps in-frame clones and lacks some. The data contain roughly 180,000 clones, about 80% of them singletons. The sample was PBMCs. These receptors originate from a young man in good health and CMV-seronegative. CDR3s include the opening cysteine and the closing phenylalanine or tryptophan. The D gene is left open where the match is weak. Some rows have no size entry. The others give once, few or many, or a class for an expanded clone.

length,size,V,J,D,DNA,CDR3
16,.,TRBV5-1,TRBJ2-7,.,TGCGCCAGCAGCCCAGCCCGGGAGCGACGCCCCGACGAGCAGTACTTC,CASSPARERRPDEQYF
14,once,TRBV4-1,TRBJ1-1,.,TGCGCCAGCAGCCAAGGGGTAGGGGGCACTGAAGCTTTCTTT,CASSQGVGGTEAFF
15,.,TRBV19,TRBJ2-7,TRBD1,TGTGCCAGTAGTACCGCGGGACAGGGGAAAAACGAGCAGTACTTC,CASSTAGQGKNEQYF
14,.,TRBV7-9,TRBJ2-7,TRBD2,TGTGCCAGTACTCTTAGCGGGGGTTTCTACGAGCAGTACTTC,CASTLSGGFYEQYF
13,.,TRBV27,TRBJ2-7,TRBD1,TGTGCCAGCAGTGACAGGGGGCTCTACGAGCAGTACTTC,CASSDRGLYEQYF
16,.,TRBV5-1,TRBJ2-5,.,TGCGCCAGCAGCTTGGGGGGTACAGGGTTCATGGAGACCCAGTACTTC,CASSLGGTGFMETQYF
15,once,TRBV9,TRBJ2-2,.,TGTGCCAGCAGCGGTCAGGGAAGAGGCACCGGGGAGCTGTTTTTT,CASSGQGRGTGELFF
13,.,TRBV4-3,TRBJ2-1,.,TGCGCCAGCAGCCGCGGGCCTTACAATGAGCAGTTCTTC,CASSRGPYNEQFF
19,once,TRBV19,TRBJ2-2,.,TGTGCCAGTAGTATAGAGGCCCCCTGGCGGAGGGGGCAGGGCGGGGAGCTGTTTTTT,CASSIEAPWRRGQGGELFF
15,once,TRBV27,TRBJ2-7,TRBD1,TGTGCCAGCAGTTTTTTAGACAGGGGGTTTCAGGAGCAGTACTTC,CASSFLDRGFQEQYF
16,.,TRBV11-3,TRBJ2-7,.,TGTGCCAGCAGCTTAGAAGTCGAGATATTGGTCTACGAGCAGTACTTC,CASSLEVEILVYEQYF
15,once,TRBV19,TRBJ1-5,TRBD1,TGTGCCAGTAGTAGGACAGGGGGCAACAATCAGCCCCAGCATTTT,CASSRTGGNNQPQHF
16,.,TRBV5-4,TRBJ2-1,.,TGTGCCAGCAGCCCCGCGGGGGCTAGCTCCTACAATGAGCAGTTCTTC,CASSPAGASSYNEQFF
15,.,TRBV11-1,TRBJ2-5,.,TGTGCCAGCAGCCGTGCCACGGAGGGAAAAGAGACCCAGTACTTC,CASSRATEGKETQYF
16,.,TRBV7-3,TRBJ2-1,TRBD1,TGTGCCAGCAGCTCCCGTACAGGGGCCACACACAATGAGCAGTTCTTC,CASSSRTGATHNEQFF
14,few,TRBV7-6,TRBJ1-1,.,TGTGCCAGCAGCCTACCTAAGGACACTCCCGGGGCTTTCTTT,CASSLPKDTPGAFF
16,.,TRBV7-6,TRBJ2-3,.,TGTGCCAGCAGCTTAGGCCCAGGGGTAGCAGGGGATACGCAGTATTTT,CASSLGPGVAGDTQYF
14,.,TRBV19,TRBJ2-7,TRBD1,TGTGCCAGTAGTACGACAGGGGGTCGATACGAGCAGTACTTC,CASSTTGGRYEQYF
17,.,TRBV7-9,TRBJ2-1,TRBD2,TGTGCCAGCACTGGAGGCGGGAGGCATCAAAACTACAATGAGCAGTTCTTC,CASTGGGRHQNYNEQFF
15,.,TRBV10-2,TRBJ1-4,.,TGCGCCAGCAGTCGAGGACAGCTCTCCGGTGAAAAACTGTTTTTT,CASSRGQLSGEKLFF
16,.,TRBV7-9,TRBJ2-1,.,TGTGCCAGCAGCTACCTTCTGGGGGGTCCCGACAATGAGCAGTTCTTC,CASSYLLGGPDNEQFF
15,.,TRBV10-2,TRBJ1-2,.,TGCGCCAGCAGTGAGTCGACGGTCAGGCAATATGGCTACACCTTC,CASSESTVRQYGYTF
14,.,TRBV9,TRBJ1-3,.,TGTGCCAGCAGCGTCGGAGAGGATGGAAACACCATATATTTT,CASSVGEDGNTIYF
14,.,TRBV21-1,TRBJ1-5,.,TGTGCCAGCGAAAAACAGGGACCAAATCAGCCCCAGCATTTT,CASEKQGPNQPQHF
14,.,TRBV28,TRBJ2-3,.,TGTGCCAGCCGACAAGGTCTCTGGGCAGATACGCAGTATTTT,CASRQGLWADTQYF
14,once,TRBV27,TRBJ1-2,.,TGTGCCAGCAGTCCCGGGGGGCAGTCCTATGGCTACACCTTC,CASSPGGQSYGYTF
14,.,TRBV7-9,TRBJ2-7,TRBD1,TGTGCCAGCGTCCCGGAAGACAGGGAATACGAGCAGTACTTC,CASVPEDREYEQYF
18,.,TRBV18,TRBJ2-1,.,TGTGCCAGCTCAAGTGCTTCTAGCCGGGGGGCATCGAAATATGAGCAGTTCTTC,CASSSASSRGASKYEQFF
17,few,TRBV9,TRBJ2-5,TRBD2,TGTGCCAGCAGCGGCGGGACTAGCGGGGGCCTCCAAGAGACCCAGTACTTC,CASSGGTSGGLQETQYF